This T cell receptor beta chain was identified during a study of metastatic and nonmetastatic thyroid tumors. Points from the study as a whole: Within blood and tumor, benign nodules reportedly had significantly lower TCR beta diversity than malignant thyroid tumors did.

Germline values: CDR1 LNHDA, CDR2 SQIVND (reference sequence). The CDR3 runs 16 residues. Deletions cut 1 base from V and 5 bases from J, with 14 bases between. This clone showed up many times. Its antigen is unknown. As handled by the study authors: A classifier for distant metastasis in papillary thyroid cancer was constructed using CDR3 differences observed across clinicopathological groups. MiXCR re-clonotyped the PCR reads for TCRdb. It is TCRdb's table, rather than the study itself, that gives the V and J calls and clone size. The data show 15,000 to 20,000 clones, 21% seen once. No patient received treatment before thyroid surgery.

Sequencing input: tumor tissue. V and J are TRBV19 and TRBJ1-4; D gene unclear. The source of this sequence is a female donor with papillary thyroid cancer or a benign thyroid nodule (not recorded which). Some clones in this sample may be carry-over from other donors' samples. Here the CDR3 DNA reads TGTGCCAGTAGTATAGCATTTGGCAGGAACAATGAAAAACTGTTTTTT. This gives the protein CASSIAFGRNNEKLFF.